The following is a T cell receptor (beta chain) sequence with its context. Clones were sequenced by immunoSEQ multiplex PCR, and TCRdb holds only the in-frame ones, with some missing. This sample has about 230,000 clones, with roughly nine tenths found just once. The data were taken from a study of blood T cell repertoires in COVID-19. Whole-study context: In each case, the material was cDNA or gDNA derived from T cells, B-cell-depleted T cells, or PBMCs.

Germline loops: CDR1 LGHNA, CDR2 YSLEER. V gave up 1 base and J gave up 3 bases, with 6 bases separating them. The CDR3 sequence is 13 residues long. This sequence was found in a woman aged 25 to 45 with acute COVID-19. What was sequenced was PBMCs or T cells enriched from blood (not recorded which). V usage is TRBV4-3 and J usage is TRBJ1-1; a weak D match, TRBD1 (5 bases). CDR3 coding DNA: TGCGCCAGCAGCCAAGGGGGCCACACTGAAGCTTTCTTT. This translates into CASSQGGHTEAFF.